One and the same sample provided the 18 T cell receptor beta chains below, sequenced in a study of blood T cell repertoires in COVID-19. The table came from immunoSEQ multiplex PCR; TCRdb's copy has only in-frame clones and leaves some out. The table has 370,000 or so clones, 70% to 90% seen once. Material for sequencing was PBMCs or T cells enriched from blood (not recorded which). The receptors were sampled from a man aged 25-40 years who had recovered from COVID-19.

The chain links TRBV18 to TRBJ1-1; 8 bases are shared with TRBD1. The trim removed 3 bases at V and 4 bases at J, leaving 7 bases unmatched. The CDR3 covers 15 residues. Germline lookup yields CDR1 KGHSH and CDR2 LQKENI. The CDR3 is CASSPQGARSTEAFF. The DNA of the CDR3 is TGTGCCAGCTCACCCCAGGGGGCGCGAAGCACTGAAGCTTTCTTT.

This clone was seen more than once but under ten times. V usage is TRBV5-1 and J usage is TRBJ2-3, with D perhaps TRBD2 (6 bases). Germline CDR1 reads SGHRS; CDR2 reads YFSETQ. The CDR3 sequence is 15 residues long. Trimming removed 4 bases at V and 2 bases at J, with 14 bases between. CDR3 DNA: TGCGCCAGCAGCCCCATGGGGGGTACCACAGATACGCAGTATTTT. Protein: CASSPMGGTTDTQYF.

The chain joins TRBV9 to TRBJ2-3; 7 bases agree with TRBD2. This CDR3 is 14 amino acids long. Germline trimming cut 2 bases from V and 2 bases from J; bases unmatched to any gene: 2. Germline CDR1 SGDLS, CDR2 YYNGEE. The CDR3 DNA follows: TGTGCCAGCAGCGTGCGGGGGACCACAGATACGCAGTATTTT. Translation: CASSVRGTTDTQYF.

This chain uses TRBV30 with TRBJ1-3, with D possibly TRBD1 on 6 matching bases. The germline V gene has CDR1 GTSNPN and CDR2 SVGIG (reference sequence). The CDR3 totals 14 residues. V was shortened by 1 base and J by 4 bases, with 11 bases between the two germline ends. The CDR3 loop reads CAWSGQGTGNTIYF. CDR3 sequence (DNA): TGTGCCTGGAGTGGTCAGGGGACAGGAAACACCATATATTTT.

The chain has TRBV4-2 and TRBJ2-7, with D maybe TRBD2 (6 bases). Between the trimmed V and J ends, which lost 4 bases and 1 base, there was a span of 11 bases. Germline CDR1 and CDR2: LGHNA and YNFKEQ. The CDR3 covers 14 residues. The CDR3, as DNA: TGTGCCAGCAGCCCGGGACTTCTTTCCTACGAGCAGTACTTC. This sequence encodes CASSPGLLSYEQYF.

This chain links TRBV6-5 with TRBJ2-2, with 9 bases identical to TRBD1. Losses at the gene ends were 6 bases for V and 4 bases for J; bases not matched to a gene: 3. This CDR3 is built from 14 residues. CDR1 and CDR2 (germline): MNHEY, SVGAGI. The CDR3 coding sequence is TGTGCCAGCAGGGGACAGGGCGGCACCGGGGAGCTGTTTTTT. This encodes CASRGQGGTGELFF.

This clone was seen once. The V gene is TRBV4-2, the J gene TRBJ2-7; 7 positions agree with TRBD1. The CDR3 runs to 14 residues. From germline, CDR1 is LGHNA and CDR2 YNFKEQ. V lost 4 bases, J lost 2 bases, and 5 bases stayed unmatched. The CDR3 DNA sequence: TGTGCCAGCAGCCCTTGGACAGGAACCTACGAGCAGTACTTC. Translating it yields CASSPWTGTYEQYF.

The J gene is TRBJ2-1, the V gene TRBV5-1; tentative D call: TRBD2 (6 bases). This CDR3 has 16 amino acids. Trimming cost V 0 bases and J 4 bases, with 14 bases left between them. CDR1 is SGHRS and CDR2 is YFSETQ in the germline V gene. The CDR3 sequence is CASSLDPGTGYNEQFF. For the CDR3, the DNA is TGCGCCAGCAGCTTGGATCCGGGGACTGGGTACAATGAGCAGTTCTTC.

This sequence joins TRBV6-5 and TRBJ1-6; weak D call: TRBD1 (5 bases). Trimming removed 7 bases from V and 4 bases from J, with 11 bases in between. The CDR3 has 14 amino acids. CDR1 and CDR2 (germline): MNHEY, SVGAGI. The CDR3, as DNA: TGTGCCAGCAAAGGGGCAAGTTATAATTCACCCCTCCACTTT. Its translation is CASKGASYNSPLHF.

The chain carries TRBV5-4 and TRBJ1-1; 8 nucleotides line up with TRBD1. The CDR3 spans 15 residues. Germline V gene data show CDR1 as SGHNT and CDR2 as YYREEE (reference sequence). The ends lost 2 bases at V and 7 bases at J; junction bases unmatched: 10. The CDR3 is CASSFNPGQADEAFF. The CDR3 DNA reads as TGTGCCAGCAGCTTTAACCCGGGACAGGCTGATGAAGCTTTCTTT.

The chain uses TRBV21-1 and TRBJ1-4; TRBD1 is taken as the D call from the table, unchecked against the DNA. TRBV21-1 is noted as a pseudogene. This CDR3 has 17 amino acids. DNA for the CDR3: TGTGCCAGCAGCAAAGCAAAGACAGGGGCAACTAATGAAAAACTGTTTTTT. This encodes CASSKAKTGATNEKLFF.

The V and J genes are TRBV7-6 and TRBJ2-7; possibly TRBD2 for D (5 bases). Trimming stripped 1 base from V and 6 bases from J, with 22 bases between. The germline V gene encodes CDR1 SGHVS and CDR2 FNYEAQ. This CDR3 has 17 amino acids. As DNA, the CDR3 is TGTGCCAGCAGCTTAGTAGGTTTGGACTTCGGGTCAGTCGAGCAGTACTTC. It specifies CASSLVGLDFGSVEQYF. Supplemented by reference TRBV7-6 and TRBJ2-7, the full variable domain reads GAGVSQSPRYKVTKRGQDVALRCDPISGHVSLYWYRQALGQGPEFLTYFNYEAQQDKSGLPNDRFSAERPEGSISTLTIQRTEQRDSAMYRCASSLVGLDFGSVEQYFGPGTRLTVT.

This chain links TRBV10-3 with TRBJ2-3, with D uncertain. From germline, CDR1 is ENHRY and CDR2 SYGVKD. Trimming pared 6 bases from V and 6 bases from J, leaving 13 bases between. This CDR3 spans 13 amino acids. CDR3 region: CAIRSLTYDTQYF. The CDR3 DNA is TGTGCCATCAGATCACTAACATACGATACGCAGTATTTT.

The chain couples TRBV11-3 to TRBJ2-2, with D maybe TRBD1 (5 bases). CDR1 is SGHNT, CDR2 YENEEA, per germline. The V end lost 6 bases, the J end lost 6 bases, and 11 bases lay between the germline ends. The CDR3 length is 13 residues. DNA for the CDR3: TGTGCCAGCAGTCAGGGTGTGGCCGGGGAGCTGTTTTTT. Encoded protein: CASSQGVAGELFF.

This clone was seen more than once but under ten times. The V and J genes are TRBV6-5 and TRBJ1-2; TRBD1 might be the D (6 bases). This CDR3 region has 12 residues. From germline, CDR1 is MNHEY and CDR2 SVGAGI. Trimming took off 6 bases at V and 7 bases at J, with 12 bases between the two ends. Written as DNA, the CDR3 is TGTGCCAGCAGGGTACAGGGCTCTGGCTACACCTTC. Translation gives CASRVQGSGYTF.

The chain carries TRBV12-5 and TRBJ2-2; 7 bases align to TRBD1. V was clipped by 1 base and J by 6 bases; unmatched bases: 5. Germline CDR1 and CDR2: LGHNT and FRNRAP. The CDR3 runs to 15 residues. The chain's CDR3 is CASGLGIQGSGELFF. Here the CDR3 DNA reads TGTGCTAGTGGTTTGGGAATACAGGGGTCCGGGGAGCTGTTTTTT.

The chain has TRBV9 and TRBJ2-1, with D tentatively TRBD2 (5 bases). This CDR3 has 19 residues. Germline CDR1 and CDR2: SGDLS and YYNGEE. Trimming removed 0 bases from V and 0 bases from J, with 19 bases in between. CDR3 region: CASSVDPTNGVSSYNEQFF. The CDR3 DNA sequence: TGTGCCAGCAGCGTAGACCCGACTAACGGAGTCAGCTCCTACAATGAGCAGTTCTTC.

This sequence joins TRBV6-5 and TRBJ1-4, with a weak D call TRBD1 (6 bases). V lost 6 bases, J lost 3 bases, and 11 bases lay in between. The CDR3 is 14 residues long. The germline CDR1 and CDR2 sequences are MNHEY and SVGAGI. The CDR3 is CASSSGAANEKLFF. CDR3 bases: TGTGCCAGCAGCTCAGGGGCGGCTAATGAAAAACTGTTTTTT.